The 25 T cell receptor beta chains presented below share a single source sample, sequenced in a study of T cells in Graves' hyperthyroidism and ophthalmopathy. TCR beta CDR3 region amplification was performed from RNA transcripts. Initially, a first-round RT-PCR of the TCR CDR3 employed the HTBI primer set. One entry per CDR3 protein results from TCRdb running MiXCR on the multiplex PCR reads. Among over 550,000 distinct CDR3 sequences, 16% were seen once, and the ten largest hold around 19%. Sequenced input: blood. All receptors come from a woman under 30 with Graves' hyperthyroidism.

This clonotype was seen ten or more times. V is TRBV11-2 and J is TRBJ2-3; D not resolved. Germline V lookup: CDR1 SGHAT, CDR2 FQNNGV. The CDR3 sequence is 15 residues long. V lost 1 base and J 0 bases, leaving 8 bases between the germline ends. For the CDR3, the DNA is TGTGCCAGCAGCTTAGGCGGATTAAGCACAGATACGCAGTATTTT. Protein: CASSLGGLSTDTQYF.

The chain employs TRBV6-5 and TRBJ2-1; unclear D gene. This CDR3 is built from 15 residues. Germline CDR1 MNHEY, CDR2 SVGAGI. V was clipped by 1 base and J by 1 base, with 8 bases between them. The CDR3 region has the DNA TGTGCCAGCAGTTACTGGGCGGATTCCTACAATGAGCAGTTCTTC. The encoded protein is CASSYWADSYNEQFF.

In its sample, this clonotype was seen many times. The V call is TRBV24-1, the J call TRBJ2-3, with D unclear. The ends were cut back, 9 bases at V and 0 bases at J, with 12 bases in the middle. The CDR3 is made up of 14 amino acids. CDR1 is KGHDR, CDR2 SFDVKD, per germline. The DNA for the CDR3 is TGTGCCACCTCACAGTCCCCGAGCACAGATACGCAGTATTTT. Translated: CATSQSPSTDTQYF.

This clonotype appeared many times. The V gene is TRBV12-3 or TRBV12-4, the J gene TRBJ1-3; maybe TRBD1 (6 bases). V dropped 4 bases and J dropped 3 bases, with 13 bases sitting between them. The CDR3 totals 15 residues. The CDR3 nucleotides are TGTGCCAGCAGTTACGGGGGGCTAAGTGGAAACACCATATATTTT. Translating gives CASSYGGLSGNTIYF.

This clonotype was detected only a few times. V is TRBV2 and J is TRBJ1-6; D possibly corresponds to TRBD1 (5 bases). Germline loops: CDR1 SNHLY, CDR2 FYNNEI. This CDR3 has 14 amino acids. The V end was cut by 6 bases, the J end by 14 bases, with 20 bases between. The CDR3 is CASSLTAGVVSLHF. The CDR3 nucleotides read TGTGCCAGCAGCTTGACAGCGGGGGTTGTGTCCCTCCACTTT.

J is TRBJ2-1 and V is TRBV12-3 or TRBV12-4; TRBD2 matches at 11 bases. With 4 bases clipped from V and 3 bases from J, the junction kept 8 bases outside the gene matches. The CDR3 has 17 residues. The CDR3 DNA reads TGTGCCAGCAGTTCCCTCTTTAGCGGGGGGGACTACAATGAGCAGTTCTTC. As protein: CASSSLFSGGDYNEQFF.

The rearrangement links TRBV6-1 to TRBJ2-1; D gene unclear. CDR1 is MNHNS and CDR2 is SASEGT in the germline V gene. The CDR3 totals 14 residues. V dropped 7 bases and J dropped 8 bases, with 18 bases sitting between them. The CDR3 here is CASTPQTYPDEQFF. CDR3 coding DNA: TGTGCCAGCACTCCCCAGACCTATCCTGATGAGCAGTTCTTC.

This clonotype occurred many times. The chain is built from TRBV6-1 and TRBJ2-2; D uncertain. Germline CDR1 MNHNS, CDR2 SASEGT. The V end lost 6 bases, the J end lost 1 base, and 15 bases lay between the germline ends. This CDR3 is built from 16 residues. In DNA, the CDR3 is TGTGCCAGCAGCCCCAAGGTCCTGGTGAACACCGGGGAGCTGTTTTTT. Amino acid sequence: CASSPKVLVNTGELFF.

This sequence joins TRBV24-1 and TRBJ2-1, with 7 bases aligning to TRBD1. The ends lost 8 bases at V and 4 bases at J; junction bases unmatched: 1. CDR3 size: 12 residues. CDR1 is KGHDR and CDR2 is SFDVKD in the germline V gene. This CDR3 reads CATTGGYNEQFF. CDR3 coding DNA: TGTGCCACCACAGGGGGTTACAATGAGCAGTTCTTC.

This clonotype was counted only a few times. This chain connects TRBV7-9 to TRBJ2-3, with a weak D call TRBD2 (5 bases). The germline V gene has CDR1 SEHNR and CDR2 FQNEAQ (reference sequence). The germline V and J ends were trimmed by 10 bases and 4 bases, with 9 bases remaining between them. The CDR3 has 11 amino acids. In DNA, the CDR3 is TGTGCCAACGAAGCGGCAGATACGCAGTATTTT. Translated: CANEAADTQYF.

In its sample, this clonotype was seen many times. The V gene is TRBV5-1, the J gene TRBJ2-3; D may be TRBD2 (6 bases). Germline V gene lookup returns CDR1 SGHRS and CDR2 YFSETQ. V lost 1 base and J lost 6, with 15 bases in between. This CDR3 contains 15 residues. The CDR3 reads CASSLYSRGDDTQYF. The CDR3 region has the DNA TGCGCCAGCAGCTTGTACTCGCGGGGAGACGATACGCAGTATTTT. The full variable domain, with the rest looked up from reference TRBV5-1 and TRBJ2-3, is KAGVTQTPRYLIKTRGQQVTLSCSPISGHRSVSWYQQTPGQGLQFLFEYFSETQRNKGNFPGRFSGRQFSNSRSEMNVSTLELGDSALYLCASSLYSRGDDTQYFGPGTRLTVL.

CDR3 DNA: TGTGCCAGCAGGCTTCTAGCGGCTCCCTACAATGAGCAGTTCTTC. Amino acids: CASRLLAAPYNEQFF. V and J are TRBV12-3 or TRBV12-4 and TRBJ2-1, with TRBD2 matching 7 bases. The V and J ends lost 6 bases and 2 bases, in that order; junction bases with no gene match: 7. This CDR3 comprises 15 residues.

This clonotype was observed a few times. V usage is TRBV30 and J usage is TRBJ2-1; D may match TRBD1 or TRBD2 (5 bases each). The germline gives CDR1 GTSNPN, CDR2 SVGIG (reference sequence). The CDR3 extends over 13 amino acids. The germline V and J ends were trimmed by 4 bases and 8 bases, with 15 bases remaining between them. The CDR3 here is CAWIPQPGHEQFF. The CDR3 bases are TGTGCCTGGATCCCCCAACCGGGACATGAGCAGTTCTTC.

This clonotype was counted only a few times. This chain uses TRBV15 with TRBJ1-1; D is unresolved. The CDR3 is made up of 13 amino acids. V lost 3 bases and J lost 5, with 10 bases in between. The germline V gene has CDR1 LNHNV and CDR2 YYDKDF (reference sequence). The CDR3: CATSSQVHTEAFF. DNA of the CDR3: TGTGCCACCAGCAGTCAGGTCCATACTGAAGCTTTCTTT.

As concerns this clonotype: This clone may be a read error of a much larger clone one base away. The CDR3 loop is CASSRHFAGGSYEQFF. The CDR3 nucleotides read TGTGCCAGCAGCCGACACTTTGCGGGAGGGTCCTACGAGCAGTTCTTC. This chain uses TRBV12-3 or TRBV12-4 with TRBJ2-7, with TRBD2 identical over 9 bases. Matching the DNA end better, TRBJ2-1 makes the J call doubtful. The CDR3 contains 16 residues.

This clonotype was seen more than once but under ten times. The chain employs TRBV20-1 and TRBJ2-1; D remains ambiguous. V dropped 5 bases and J dropped 0 bases, with 14 bases sitting between them. Germline V CDR1 and CDR2: DFQATT, SNEGSKA (reference sequence). The CDR3 has 15 residues. DNA of the CDR3: TGCAGTGCTCCGCCTTTCGATAGCTCCTACAATGAGCAGTTCTTC. Its protein product is CSAPPFDSSYNEQFF.

This clonotype occurred a few times. The V and J genes are TRBV4-2 and TRBJ2-2; perhaps TRBD2 as D (6 bases). The CDR3 extends over 14 amino acids. The germline gives CDR1 LGHNA, CDR2 YNFKEQ. V was clipped by 6 bases and J by 2 bases, with 10 bases between them. Here the CDR3 reads CASRGSGNTGELFF. The CDR3 coding sequence is TGTGCCAGCAGGGGTAGCGGTAACACCGGGGAGCTGTTTTTT.

The table lists this clonotype with many counts. The gene calls are TRBV20-1 and TRBJ2-3, with 10 bases identical to TRBD2. After removal of 6 bases from V and 1 base from J, the junction contained 4 bases not matched to a gene. Per the germline V gene, CDR1 is DFQATT and CDR2 is SNEGSKA (reference sequence). This CDR3 comprises 14 residues. The CDR3 region has the DNA TGCAGTGCCGCTACTAGCGGGGGCACAGATACGCAGTATTTT. Protein: CSAATSGGTDTQYF.

The chain employs TRBV4-3 and TRBJ1-1; weak D call: TRBD1 (5 bases). The CDR3 spans 14 residues. Germline assignment: CDR1 LGHNA and CDR2 YSLEER. Trimming stripped 3 bases from V and 1 base from J, with 9 bases between. CDR3 coding DNA: TGCGCCAGCAGCCAGGGGCCCGGGAACACTGAAGCTTTCTTT. This encodes CASSQGPGNTEAFF.

This clonotype occurred many times. The gene calls are TRBV20-1 and TRBJ1-2; 9 nucleotides line up with TRBD1. The CDR3 extends over 13 amino acids. Germline trimming cut 3 bases from V and 4 bases from J; bases unmatched to any gene: 3. Germline CDR1 is DFQATT and CDR2 is SNEGSKA (reference sequence). This chain's CDR3 is CSARGQGSYGYTF. DNA of the CDR3: TGCAGTGCTAGGGGACAGGGATCCTATGGCTACACCTTC.

This clonotype has more than one count but fewer than ten. The V and J genes are TRBV11-2 and TRBJ2-7; no clear D gene. Germline CDR1 and CDR2: SGHAT and FQNNGV. Trimming cost V 5 bases and J 0 bases, with 11 bases left between them. The CDR3 spans 14 residues. Written as DNA, the CDR3 is TGTGCCAGCAGCCAATGGAGCCGCTCCTACGAGCAGTACTTC. Translated, it gives CASSQWSRSYEQYF.

The chain uses TRBV20-1 and TRBJ2-3; D is unresolved. The CDR3 contains 13 residues. Trimming removed 3 bases from V and 2 bases from J, with 9 bases in between. Germline loops: CDR1 DFQATT, CDR2 SNEGSKA (reference sequence). The CDR3 protein is CSASERNTDTQYF. In DNA, the CDR3 is TGCAGTGCTAGTGAACGTAACACAGATACGCAGTATTTT.

There are a few counts of this clonotype. The rearrangement joins TRBV6-1 to TRBJ2-1; 8 bases fit TRBD2. CDR3 length equals 16 residues. V lost 6 bases to trimming and J lost 4 bases; unmatched junction nucleotides: 11. Germline values: CDR1 MNHNS, CDR2 SASEGT. The CDR3 here is CASRPLAGVFYNEQFF. In nucleotides, the CDR3 is TGTGCCAGCAGACCTCTAGCGGGTGTATTTTACAATGAGCAGTTCTTC.

Ten or more counts support this clonotype. This chain uses TRBV18 with TRBJ2-7, with D hard to call. The V end was cut by 3 bases, the J end by 0 bases, with 12 bases between. CDR1 is KGHSH and CDR2 is LQKENI in the germline V gene. CDR3 length: 15 amino acids. CDR3: CASSPQDASSYEQYF. The CDR3 DNA reads TGTGCCAGCTCACCTCAGGACGCGAGCTCCTACGAGCAGTACTTC. The whole variable domain, remainder taken from reference TRBV18 and TRBJ2-7, is NAGVMQNPRHLVRRRGQEARLRCSPMKGHSHVYWYRQLPEEGLKFMVYLQKENIIDESGMPKERFSAEFPKEGPSILRIQQVVRGDSAAYFCASSPQDASSYEQYFGPGTRLTVT.

This clonotype was detected only a few times. CDR3 residues: CASSLERAQPKKLFF. In DNA form, the CDR3 reads TGTGCCAGCAGCTTAGAGAGGGCACAACCAAAAAAACTGTTTTTT. The chain has TRBV7-8 and TRBJ1-4; D is undetermined. CDR1 and CDR2 from the germline V gene are SGHVS and FQNEAQ. The V gene lost 1 base and the J gene lost 9 bases, with 15 bases spanning the gap. The CDR3 has 15 amino acids.